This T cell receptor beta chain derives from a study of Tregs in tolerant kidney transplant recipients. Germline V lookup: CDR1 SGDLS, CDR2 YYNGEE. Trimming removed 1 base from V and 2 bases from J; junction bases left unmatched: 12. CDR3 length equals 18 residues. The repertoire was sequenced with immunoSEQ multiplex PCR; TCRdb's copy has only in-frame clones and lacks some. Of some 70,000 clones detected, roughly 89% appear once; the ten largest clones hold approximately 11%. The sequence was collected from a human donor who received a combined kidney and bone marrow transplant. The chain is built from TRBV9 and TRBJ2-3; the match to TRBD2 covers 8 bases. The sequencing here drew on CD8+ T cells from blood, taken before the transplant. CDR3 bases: TGTGCCAGCAGCGTACCCTCCACCGGGGGGGAACTCACAGATACGCAGTATTTT. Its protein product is CASSVPSTGGELTDTQYF.